This TCR beta chain stems from a study of blood T cell repertoires in COVID-19. Trimming left V 7 bases short and J 0 bases short, with 13 bases between. Looked up from germline, CDR1 is LGHDT and CDR2 is YNNKEL (reference sequence). The CDR3 has 15 residues. Authors' analysis steps: From reference gene primer amplification, estimates of nucleated cell counts were derived. Here immunoSEQ multiplex PCR was the method, and the copy in TCRdb shows in-frame clones only, minus some. V and J calls and clone size are copied from that table; D and trimming were computed from the DNA. Of a few hundred thousand clones listed, 75% to 90% are singletons. This clone was recorded at least ten times.

Source material: peripheral blood. The chain couples TRBV3-1 (or the pseudogene TRBV3-2) to TRBJ1-3; D is perhaps TRBD1 (6 bases). This TCR was recovered from a woman aged 65 to 85 with COVID-19, enrolled during active disease. CDR3 in amino acids: CASTLSTGSGNTIYF. DNA for the CDR3: TGTGCCAGCACCTTATCGACAGGCTCTGGAAACACCATATATTTT.